This T cell receptor (beta chain) stems from a study of blood T cell repertoires in COVID-19. Profiled with immunoSEQ multiplex PCR; TCRdb holds only in-frame clones, not every one. The sample lists fewer than 25,000 clones, roughly 90% occurring once. V was cut by 4 bases and J by 7 bases, with 12 bases left in between. The CDR3 loop spans 12 amino acids. Germline CDR1 SGHRS, CDR2 YFSETQ. The sample was peripheral blood. The clonotype comes from a human donor in a cohort sampled during active COVID-19. V is TRBV5-1 and J is TRBJ2-7; no firm D call. The CDR3 bases are TGCGCCAGCAGCCAGAACCTGCGGGAGCAGTACTTC. This encodes CASSQNLREQYF.